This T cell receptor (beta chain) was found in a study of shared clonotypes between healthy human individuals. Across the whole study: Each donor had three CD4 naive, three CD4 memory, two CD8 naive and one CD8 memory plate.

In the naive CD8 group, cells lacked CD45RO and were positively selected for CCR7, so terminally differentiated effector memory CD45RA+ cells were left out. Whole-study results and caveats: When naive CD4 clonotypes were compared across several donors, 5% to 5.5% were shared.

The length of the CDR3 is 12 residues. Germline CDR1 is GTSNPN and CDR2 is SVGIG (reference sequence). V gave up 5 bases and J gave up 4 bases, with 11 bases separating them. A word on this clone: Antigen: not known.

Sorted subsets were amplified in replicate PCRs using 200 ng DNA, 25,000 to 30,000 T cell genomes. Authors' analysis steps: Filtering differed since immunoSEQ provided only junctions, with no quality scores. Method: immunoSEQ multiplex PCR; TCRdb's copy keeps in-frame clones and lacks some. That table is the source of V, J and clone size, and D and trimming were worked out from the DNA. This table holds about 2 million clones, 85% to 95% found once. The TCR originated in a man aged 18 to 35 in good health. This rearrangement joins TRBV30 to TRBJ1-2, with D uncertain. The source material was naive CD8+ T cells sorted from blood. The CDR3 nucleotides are TGTGCCTGGGGAGTCGGCATCTATGGCTACACCTTC. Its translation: CAWGVGIYGYTF.